Here is one T cell receptor beta chain with its context. This sample is part of a study of CD8 T cells in Susac syndrome. RNA in amounts of about 0.45 to 1 ug was reverse transcribed with random hexamers. TCRdb redid the calling of the immunoSEQ multiplex PCR reads with MiXCR, one entry per CDR3 protein. The sample contains some 150,000 distinct CDR3 sequences, about 95% of which appear only once. Sequencing was performed on CD4+ T cells from PBMCs. This TCR was sampled from a human donor with Susac syndrome.

For the CDR3, the DNA is TGTGCCACCAGTCCAGGGGAGACCCCTGCGGAGACCCAGTACTTC. Protein product: CATSPGETPAETQYF. The chain is built from TRBV24-1 and TRBJ2-5; D perhaps matches TRBD1 (6 bases). V was cut by 6 bases and J by 5 bases, with 18 bases left in between. The V gene's germline CDR1 is KGHDR and CDR2 SFDVKD. The CDR3 consists of 15 residues.